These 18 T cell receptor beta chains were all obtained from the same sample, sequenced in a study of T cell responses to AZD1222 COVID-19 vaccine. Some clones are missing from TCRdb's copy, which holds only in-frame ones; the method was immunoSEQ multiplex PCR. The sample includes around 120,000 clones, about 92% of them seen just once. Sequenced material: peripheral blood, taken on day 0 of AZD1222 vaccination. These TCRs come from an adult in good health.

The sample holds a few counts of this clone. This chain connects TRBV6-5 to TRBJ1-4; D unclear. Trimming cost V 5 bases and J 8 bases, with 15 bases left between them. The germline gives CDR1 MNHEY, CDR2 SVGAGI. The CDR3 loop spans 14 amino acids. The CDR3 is CASSNIGSNEKLFF. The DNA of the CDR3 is TGTGCCAGCAGTAACATCGGGTCCAACGAAAAACTGTTTTTT.

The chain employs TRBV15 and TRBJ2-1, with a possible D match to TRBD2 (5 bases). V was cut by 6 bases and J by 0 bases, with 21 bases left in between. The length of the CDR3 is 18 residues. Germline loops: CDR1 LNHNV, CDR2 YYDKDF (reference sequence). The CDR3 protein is CATRHLWAGASSYNEQFF. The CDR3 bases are TGTGCCACCAGGCACCTTTGGGCGGGTGCAAGCTCCTACAATGAGCAGTTCTTC.

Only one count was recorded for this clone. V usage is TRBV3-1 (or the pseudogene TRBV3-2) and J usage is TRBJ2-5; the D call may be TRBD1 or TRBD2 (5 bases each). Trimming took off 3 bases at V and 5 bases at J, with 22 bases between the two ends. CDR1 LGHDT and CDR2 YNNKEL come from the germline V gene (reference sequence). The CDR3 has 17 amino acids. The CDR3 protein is CASSQRKGTWGSETQYF. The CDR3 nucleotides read TGTGCCAGCAGCCAGAGGAAAGGAACCTGGGGGAGTGAGACCCAGTACTTC.

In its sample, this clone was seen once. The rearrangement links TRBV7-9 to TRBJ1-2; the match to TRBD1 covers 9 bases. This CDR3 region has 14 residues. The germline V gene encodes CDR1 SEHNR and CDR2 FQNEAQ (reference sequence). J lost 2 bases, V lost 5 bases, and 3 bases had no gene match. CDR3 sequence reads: CASSHGQGNYGYTF. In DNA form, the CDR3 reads TGTGCCAGCAGCCATGGACAGGGGAACTATGGCTACACCTTC.

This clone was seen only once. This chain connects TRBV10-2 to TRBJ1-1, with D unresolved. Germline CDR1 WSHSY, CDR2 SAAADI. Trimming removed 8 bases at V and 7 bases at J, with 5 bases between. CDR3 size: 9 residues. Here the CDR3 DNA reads TGCGCCAGCGGCCGTGAAGCTTTCTTT. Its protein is CASGREAFF.

The CDR3 sequence is CASSLKGQANEKLFF. CDR3 nucleotide sequence: TGCGCCAGCAGCCTAAAAGGACAGGCTAATGAAAAACTGTTTTTT. The chain joins TRBV5-1 to TRBJ1-4; 7 bases align to TRBD1. J gave up 3 bases and V 4 bases, and 6 bases lay outside the gene matches. CDR3 size: 15 residues. Germline V lookup: CDR1 SGHRS, CDR2 YFSETQ.

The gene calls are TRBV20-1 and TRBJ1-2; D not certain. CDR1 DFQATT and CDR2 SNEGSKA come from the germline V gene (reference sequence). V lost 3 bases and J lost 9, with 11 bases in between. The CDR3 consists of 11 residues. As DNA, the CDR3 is TGCAGTGCTAGCGTGGGCGAAAGCTACACCTTC. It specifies CSASVGESYTF.

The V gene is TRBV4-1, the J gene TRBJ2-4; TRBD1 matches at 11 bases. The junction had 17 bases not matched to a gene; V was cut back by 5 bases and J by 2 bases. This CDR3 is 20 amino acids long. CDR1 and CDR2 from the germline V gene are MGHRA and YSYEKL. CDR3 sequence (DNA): TGCGCCAGCAGCGCAATACCGGGACAGGGGGAGGGTGGGACCAAAAACATTCAGTACTTC. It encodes CASSAIPGQGEGGTKNIQYF.

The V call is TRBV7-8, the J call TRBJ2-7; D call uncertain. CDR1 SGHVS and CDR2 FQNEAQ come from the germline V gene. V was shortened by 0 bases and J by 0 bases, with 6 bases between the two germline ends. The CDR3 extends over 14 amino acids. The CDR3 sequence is CASSLAASSYEQYF. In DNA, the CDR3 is TGTGCCAGCAGCTTAGCGGCTAGCTCCTACGAGCAGTACTTC. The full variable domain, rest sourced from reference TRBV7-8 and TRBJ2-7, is GAGVSQSPRYKVAKRGQDVALRCDPISGHVSLFWYQQALGQGPEFLTYFQNEAQLDKSGLPSDRFFAERPEGSVSTLKIQRTQQEDSAVYLCASSLAASSYEQYFGPGTRLTVT.

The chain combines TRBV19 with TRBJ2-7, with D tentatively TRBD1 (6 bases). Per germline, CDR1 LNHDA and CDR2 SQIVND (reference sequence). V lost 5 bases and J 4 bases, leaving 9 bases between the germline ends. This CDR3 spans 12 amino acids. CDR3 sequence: CASSHTGYEQYF. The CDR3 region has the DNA TGTGCCAGTAGTCATACAGGGTACGAGCAGTACTTC.

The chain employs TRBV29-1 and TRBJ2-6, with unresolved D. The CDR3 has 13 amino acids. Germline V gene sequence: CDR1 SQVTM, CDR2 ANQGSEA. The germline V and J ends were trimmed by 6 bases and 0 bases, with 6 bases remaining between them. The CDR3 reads CSVTDSGANVLTF. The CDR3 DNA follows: TGCAGCGTCACGGACTCTGGGGCCAACGTCCTGACTTTC.

The DNA of the CDR3 is TGTGCCAGCAGTTTAGACAGGGGCAAAAACATTCAGTACTTC. This gives the protein CASSLDRGKNIQYF. The V call is TRBV28, the J call TRBJ2-4; TRBD1 agrees at 8 bases. From germline, CDR1 is MDHEN and CDR2 SYDVKM. The CDR3 length is 14 residues. V trimming: 2 bases; J trimming: 3 bases; junction bases outside the gene matches: 0.

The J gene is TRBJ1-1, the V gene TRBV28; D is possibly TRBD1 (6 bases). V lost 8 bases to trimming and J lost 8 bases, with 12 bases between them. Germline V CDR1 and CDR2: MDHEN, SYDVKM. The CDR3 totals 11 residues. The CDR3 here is CASFGGREAFF. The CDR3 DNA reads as TGTGCCAGCTTTGGGGGCCGAGAAGCTTTCTTT.

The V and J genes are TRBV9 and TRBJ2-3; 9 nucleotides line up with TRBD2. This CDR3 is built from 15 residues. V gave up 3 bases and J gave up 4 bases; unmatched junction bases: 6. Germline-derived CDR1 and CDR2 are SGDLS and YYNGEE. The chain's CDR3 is CASSGMTSGADTQYF. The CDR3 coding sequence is TGTGCCAGCAGCGGGATGACTAGCGGTGCAGATACGCAGTATTTT.

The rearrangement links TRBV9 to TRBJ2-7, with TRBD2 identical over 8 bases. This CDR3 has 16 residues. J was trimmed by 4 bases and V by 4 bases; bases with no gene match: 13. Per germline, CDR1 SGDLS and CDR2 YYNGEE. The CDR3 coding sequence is TGTGCCAGCAGCTTCGGACTAGCCCCCTTAGAATACGAGCAGTACTTC. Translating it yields CASSFGLAPLEYEQYF.

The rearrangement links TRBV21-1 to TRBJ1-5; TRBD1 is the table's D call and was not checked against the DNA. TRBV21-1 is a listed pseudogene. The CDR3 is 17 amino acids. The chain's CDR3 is CASSKPTRATNNQPQHF. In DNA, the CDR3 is TGTGCCAGCAGCAAACCAACCAGGGCAACTAACAATCAGCCCCAGCATTTT.

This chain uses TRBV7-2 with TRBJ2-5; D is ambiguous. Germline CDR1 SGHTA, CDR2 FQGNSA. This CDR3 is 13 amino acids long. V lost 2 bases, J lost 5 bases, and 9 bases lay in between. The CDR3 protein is CASSLYERETQYF. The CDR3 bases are TGTGCCAGCAGCTTATACGAAAGGGAGACCCAGTACTTC.

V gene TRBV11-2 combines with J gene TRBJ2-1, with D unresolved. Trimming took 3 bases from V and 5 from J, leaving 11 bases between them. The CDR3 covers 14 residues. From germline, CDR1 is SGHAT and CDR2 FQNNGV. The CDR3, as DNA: TGTGCCAGCAGCTTTGGTGTCGCCAACAATGAGCAGTTCTTC. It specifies CASSFGVANNEQFF.